This T cell receptor (beta chain) was documented in a study of blood T cell repertoires in COVID-19 (dated by TCRdb to 2020 to 2022). Regarding the study in general: The collaborator samples originated in the United States, Italy and Spain and spanned the acute and convalescent phases of COVID-19. The material from the prospective study consisted of cDNA or gDNA derived from T cells, B-cell-depleted T cells, or PBMCs. Subjects who had been exposed to COVID-19, were actively infected with it, or had recovered from it provided the deeply sampled blood TCRbeta repertoires that made up the dataset. A freely available public database, intended as a resource for researchers studying the immune response to SARS-CoV-2, is where the repertoires were released. Samples came from the ongoing ImmuneRACE study (first 160 participants) plus 1,254 subjects from 6 global collaborators. A de-identified subject ID, COVID-19 status, age in years and sex were almost always included in the sample metadata. HLA class I and class II types, where available, came from metadata supplied by the sample provider rather than from assay-based typing.

TCRbeta CDR3 regions were amplified from genomic DNA by means of the immunoSEQ Assay, a bias-controlled multiplex PCR. In the authors' own workflow: The number of nucleated cells in each sample was estimated from the amplification of reference gene primers within the assay. To quantify the absolute abundance of each unique TCRbeta CDR3 rearrangement, sequence reads were collapsed and filtered. Productive Simpson clonality was computed per sample as the square root of Simpson's diversity index over productive rearrangements. Not all clones reach the TCRdb copy of this immuneACCESS table, which keeps in-frame sequences only. Checked studies attribute under half of the gap to unresolved V genes and leave the rest unexplained. V and J calls plus clone size are reproduced from that table; the DNA served to infer D and trimming. The sample records 75,000 to 95,000 clones, over 85% of which are singletons. 4% to 5.5% of the sample is taken by the ten largest.

The CDR3 numbers 14 residues from cysteine through phenylalanine. Solely the CDR3 DNA is kept, with 42 bases framed from the first base. Sequences SGHNT (CDR1) and YENEEA (CDR2) are obtained from the germline V gene. Trimming removed 3 bases from V and 4 bases from J, leaving 12 bases between the germline ends. General study outcomes and caveats: Clinical and demographic metadata were provided uncurated, with the amount varying by source and participant.

As to this clone: Its antigen is not yet known. The input lacks base qualities; no much larger clone sits a single base away.

The collaborating institutions used their own protocols to collect whole blood in K2EDTA tubes. For TCRbeta analysis, collaborators shipped samples in one of three forms: frozen whole blood, isolated PBMCs, or DNA extracted from either of those sample types. The rearrangement combines TRBV11-3 with TRBJ1-1; the D gene is perhaps TRBD1, from 5 matching bases. The sample comprised peripheral blood. This sequence was found in a man in his fifties or sixties with active COVID-19. The sequence in DNA is TGTGCCAGCAGCTTGCAGGGCGGGAGCACTGAAGCTTTCTTT. This codes for CASSLQGGSTEAFF.